The rows below give T cell receptor beta chains drawn from one sample of a study of CD8+CD57+ T cells in acquired aplastic anemia. Each CDR3 protein is one row after TCRdb ran MiXCR on the reads. The repertoire holds 90,000 to 150,000 distinct CDR3 sequences, under 65% seen once, with roughly 30% in the top ten. Sample: sorted CD4+, CD8+, or CD8+CD57+ T cells (not recorded which) from PBMCs. The receptors were sampled from a human donor with aplastic anemia. Both conserved end residues are part of each CDR3. Each record gives: V gene, D gene, clone size, J gene, CDR3 protein, CDR3 DNA. The D gene is left open where the match is weak. The size entry is marked missing in some rows and otherwise reads once, few, many or a size class.

TRBV5-5	NA	many	TRBJ2-7	CASSLGSNYEQYF	TGTGCCAGCAGCTTGGGCAGCAACTACGAGCAGTACTTC
TRBV10-1	NA	NA	TRBJ2-5	CASSFRPPPGDQYF	TGCGCCAGCAGCTTCCGACCCCCACCGGGGGACCAGTACTTC
TRBV2	NA	NA	TRBJ2-7	CASLGVGPHEQYF	TGTGCCAGCTTAGGTGTGGGGCCCCACGAGCAGTACTTC
TRBV5-1	NA	NA	TRBJ2-3	CASSLGGSYGTDTQYF	TGCGCCAGCAGCTTAGGCGGTTCTTATGGAACAGATACGCAGTATTTT
TRBV10-3	NA	many	TRBJ2-7	CAISELTGPSYEQYF	TGTGCCATCAGTGAGTTGACGGGGCCCTCCTACGAGCAGTACTTC
TRBV19	TRBD1	NA	TRBJ2-3	CASSPGTGGTDTQYF	TGTGCCAGTAGTCCAGGGACAGGGGGCACAGATACGCAGTATTTT
TRBV12-3/TRBV12-4	TRBD1	few	TRBJ2-5	CASSFSRVSGTELVETQYF	TGTGCCAGCAGTTTCTCACGGGTCTCCGGGACAGAGCTTGTAGAGACCCAGTACTTC
TRBV24-1	TRBD1	NA	TRBJ1-2	CATSDMGTAYGYTF	TGTGCCACCAGTGATATGGGGACAGCTTATGGCTACACCTTC
TRBV10-3	NA	NA	TRBJ1-2	CAISESKSTRGLYGYTF	TGTGCCATCAGTGAGTCGAAGTCGACTAGGGGCCTCTATGGCTACACCTTC
TRBV29-1	TRBD1	few	TRBJ1-1	CSVGGVGTEDLGTEAFF	TGCAGCGTTGGCGGGGTAGGGACAGAAGACTTGGGAACTGAAGCTTTCTTT
TRBV2	NA	NA	TRBJ2-7	CASSFGKDVSEQYF	TGTGCCAGCAGTTTTGGGAAAGATGTAAGCGAGCAGTACTTC
TRBV24-1	NA	few	TRBJ2-7	CATSGRENAEQYF	TGTGCCACCAGTGGCCGGGAAAACGCCGAGCAGTACTTC
TRBV4-3	NA	NA	TRBJ1-5	CASSQDGYDRQPQHF	TGCGCCAGCAGCCAAGATGGGTACGACCGTCAGCCCCAGCATTTT
TRBV12-3/TRBV12-4	NA	NA	TRBJ2-5	CASSLSGTETQYF	TGTGCCAGCAGTTTATCCGGGACAGAGACCCAGTACTTC
TRBV15	TRBD1	few	TRBJ2-7	CATGSTRTGGTPYEQYF	TGTGCCACCGGATCCACGCGGACAGGGGGGACTCCCTACGAGCAGTACTTC
TRBV7-3	TRBD1	NA	TRBJ1-1	CASSQQGLNTEAFF	TGTGCCAGCAGCCAACAGGGGCTGAACACTGAAGCTTTCTTT
TRBV7-9	NA	many	TRBJ1-4	CATPGGGGEKLFF	TGTGCCACCCCCGGCGGGGGTGGGGAAAAACTGTTTTTT
TRBV5-6	NA	NA	TRBJ2-3	CASSSGPDADTQYF	TGTGCCAGCAGCTCCGGGCCAGACGCAGATACGCAGTATTTT
TRBV19	NA	NA	TRBJ1-1	CASSITPTNTEAFF	TGTGCCAGTAGTATTACACCTACCAACACTGAAGCTTTCTTT
TRBV5-4	NA	many	TRBJ2-1	CASSLGVGDFASEQFF	TGTGCCAGCAGCTTGGGCGTAGGCGATTTTGCGAGTGAGCAGTTCTTC
TRBV28	TRBD1	few	TRBJ2-7	CASSLALAWTGIHEQYF	TGTGCCAGCAGTTTAGCCCTGGCCTGGACAGGGATCCACGAGCAGTACTTC
TRBV7-2	NA	NA	TRBJ2-7	CASSSESYEQYF	TGTGCCAGCAGCAGCGAGTCCTACGAGCAGTACTTC
TRBV10-3	NA	few	TRBJ1-1	CASRAWERSEAFF	TGTGCCAGTAGGGCGTGGGAGAGGTCGGAAGCTTTCTTT
TRBV29-1	TRBD2	few	TRBJ2-7	CSVAPLADEQYF	TGCAGCGTAGCACCCCTAGCGGACGAGCAGTACTTC
TRBV14	TRBD2	many	TRBJ2-1	CASSQELAYNEQFF	TGTGCCAGCAGCCAAGAACTAGCGTACAATGAGCAGTTCTTC
TRBV19	NA	NA	TRBJ1-5	CASSMWGSNQPQHF	TGTGCCAGTAGTATGTGGGGTAGCAATCAGCCCCAGCATTTT
TRBV2	NA	medium-sized	TRBJ2-7	CASSPQSSYEQYF	TGTGCCAGCAGCCCTCAGTCCTCCTACGAGCAGTACTTC
TRBV7-8	TRBD1	NA	TRBJ2-7	CASSITTGGAGEQYF	TGTGCCAGCAGCATAACGACAGGGGGTGCGGGCGAGCAGTACTTC
TRBV2	TRBD1	NA	TRBJ1-5	CASSRQGAQPQHF	TGTGCCAGCAGTAGACAGGGAGCTCAGCCCCAGCATTTT
TRBV29-1	NA	few	TRBJ1-2	CSVEGGVGYTF	TGCAGCGTTGAAGGGGGCGTAGGCTACACCTTC
TRBV19	NA	NA	TRBJ1-2	CASSIQGVGYGYTF	TGTGCCAGTAGTATACAGGGTGTTGGCTATGGCTACACCTTC
TRBV4-1	NA	NA	TRBJ2-3	CASSQVGGTDTQYF	TGCGCCAGCAGCCAAGTAGGCGGGACAGATACGCAGTATTTT
TRBV20-1	TRBD2	NA	TRBJ2-7	CSATRGTSVSEQYF	TGCAGTGCAACCCGCGGGACTAGCGTCTCCGAGCAGTACTTC
TRBV13	NA	medium-sized	TRBJ1-1	CASSLGLVGRYTEAFF	TGTGCCAGCAGCTTAGGATTAGTTGGGAGGTACACTGAAGCTTTCTTT
TRBV7-6	TRBD2	once	TRBJ2-1	CASSSPSGGANEQFF	TGTGCCAGTTCGAGTCCTAGCGGGGGGGCCAATGAGCAGTTCTTC
TRBV3-1	NA	NA	TRBJ1-4	CASSQDGLDEKLFF	TGTGCCAGCAGCCAAGATGGGCTAGATGAAAAACTGTTTTTT
TRBV5-6	TRBD1	NA	TRBJ2-7	CASSLLPVDRGSEQYF	TGTGCCAGCAGCCTCCTCCCCGTGGACAGGGGCAGCGAGCAGTACTTC
TRBV10-3	TRBD2	NA	TRBJ2-1	CAIMAGGGNEQFF	TGTGCCATCATGGCGGGAGGGGGAAATGAGCAGTTCTTC